The rows below give T cell receptor beta chains drawn from one sample of a study of blood T cell repertoires in COVID-19. The protocol was immunoSEQ multiplex PCR, while the TCRdb copy is restricted to in-frame clones and leaves out a portion. This table holds about 370,000 clones, 80% to 90% found once. The sequenced material came from PBMCs or T cells enriched from blood (not recorded which). The receptors were gathered from a man between 18 and 35 years old who had recovered from COVID-19. Both conserved end residues are part of each CDR3. Fields, in order: V gene, D gene, CDR3 protein. A D gene is named only where the DNA matches it firmly.

v_gene: TRBV19; d_gene: -; CDR3aa: CASSVSGPKRPQHF
v_gene: TRBV3-1/TRBV3-2; d_gene: -; CDR3aa: CASSAPYINYGYTF
v_gene: TRBV27; d_gene: -; CDR3aa: CASKRISSYEQYF
v_gene: TRBV10-3; d_gene: TRBD2; CDR3aa: CATKPSGREHEQFF
v_gene: TRBV5-1; d_gene: TRBD2; CDR3aa: CASSRRLSGGSETQYF
v_gene: TRBV28; d_gene: -; CDR3aa: CASSFPTGSTEAFF
v_gene: TRBV3-1/TRBV3-2; d_gene: -; CDR3aa: CASSQSVANYGYTF
v_gene: TRBV28; d_gene: -; CDR3aa: CASSFYTSGRYSYNEQFF
v_gene: TRBV7-9; d_gene: -; CDR3aa: CASSFTGEWNIQYF
v_gene: TRBV11-3; d_gene: -; CDR3aa: CASHKRGGYNSPLHF
v_gene: TRBV10-1; d_gene: TRBD2; CDR3aa: CAGPLGAGGGETQYF
v_gene: TRBV10-3; d_gene: -; CDR3aa: CAISESGGIFTGELFF
v_gene: TRBV5-1; d_gene: TRBD1; CDR3aa: CASSSTGLSEFF
v_gene: TRBV29-1; d_gene: TRBD1; CDR3aa: CSAGTGGENTIYF
v_gene: TRBV6-5; d_gene: -; CDR3aa: CASRQGFPSYEQYF
v_gene: TRBV12-3/TRBV12-4; d_gene: -; CDR3aa: CAQALSYNEQFF
v_gene: TRBV5-4; d_gene: TRBD1; CDR3aa: CASSNDRGGTEAFF
v_gene: TRBV12-3/TRBV12-4; d_gene: -; CDR3aa: CASRSGDSPLHF
v_gene: TRBV7-9; d_gene: -; CDR3aa: CASSFSSDYDEQFF
v_gene: TRBV7-9; d_gene: -; CDR3aa: CASSSYRENTEAFF
v_gene: TRBV30; d_gene: -; CDR3aa: CAWGSGENKGNIQYF
v_gene: TRBV9; d_gene: TRBD1; CDR3aa: CASSTGGRGTEAFF
v_gene: TRBV19; d_gene: -; CDR3aa: CASSIAPEPYGYTF
v_gene: TRBV14; d_gene: -; CDR3aa: CASSQYRDAGYTF
v_gene: TRBV28; d_gene: TRBD2; CDR3aa: CASSYGGRGNEQFF
v_gene: TRBV30; d_gene: -; CDR3aa: CAGRGTSGNTIYF
v_gene: TRBV11-2; d_gene: -; CDR3aa: CASRSGGTGELFF
v_gene: TRBV4-2; d_gene: -; CDR3aa: CASSQDAQRSSNQPQHF
v_gene: TRBV28; d_gene: TRBD1; CDR3aa: CASSLGQGQAFF
v_gene: TRBV5-4; d_gene: -; CDR3aa: CASSLAKTEQYF
v_gene: TRBV3-1/TRBV3-2; d_gene: -; CDR3aa: CASSQMEGSGNTIYF
v_gene: TRBV19; d_gene: TRBD2; CDR3aa: CASGVAGGPGYEQYF
v_gene: TRBV24-1; d_gene: -; CDR3aa: CATSEAGPNEKLFF
v_gene: TRBV5-1; d_gene: -; CDR3aa: CASSLAGWVSSYNEQFF
v_gene: TRBV6-5; d_gene: TRBD1; CDR3aa: CASSSGTATGNTIYF
v_gene: TRBV6-5; d_gene: -; CDR3aa: CASSKQHNQPQHF
v_gene: TRBV12-3/TRBV12-4; d_gene: -; CDR3aa: CASSLEQDYGYTF
v_gene: TRBV5-1; d_gene: -; CDR3aa: CASSSRGGQETQYF
v_gene: TRBV29-1; d_gene: TRBD2; CDR3aa: CSVAIPTSATDTQYF
v_gene: TRBV7-9; d_gene: TRBD1; CDR3aa: CASSWVNRGFKQFF
v_gene: TRBV5-1; d_gene: -; CDR3aa: CASRSGGTGTDTQYF